The 8 T cell receptor beta chains listed next were all sequenced from one sample in a study of early T cells in non-severe SARS-CoV-2 infection. TCRdb used MiXCR to reprocess the 5' RACE reads, holding one entry per CDR3 protein. The sample has 50,000 to 70,000 distinct CDR3 sequences; 8% to 10% are singletons. The sequencing sample was made of whole blood. Receptors were obtained from an adult who was a healthcare worker with PCR-confirmed SARS-CoV-2 infection or an uninfected control (not recorded which).

This clonotype occurred many times. The chain joins TRBV7-2 to TRBJ1-5; D is undetermined. Trimming removed 5 bases at V and 6 bases at J, with 11 bases between. Germline V gene sequence: CDR1 SGHTA, CDR2 FQGNSA. CDR3 length: 13 amino acids. The CDR3 DNA reads TGTGCCAGCAGCCCGCGGGCGTCTCAGCCCCAGCATTTT. Amino acids: CASSPRASQPQHF.

This clonotype was counted many times. The DNA of the CDR3 is TGTGCCAGCAGCTTGGGGACAGCGAACACCGGGGAGCTGTTTTTT. It codes for CASSLGTANTGELFF. This sequence joins TRBV11-3 and TRBJ2-2; the match to TRBD1 covers 7 bases. Germline assignment: CDR1 SGHNT and CDR2 YENEEA. This CDR3 spans 15 amino acids. Unmatched junction bases numbered 1, after V lost 3 bases and J lost 0 bases. The entire variable domain, with the rest obtained from reference TRBV11-3 and TRBJ2-2, is as follows: EAGVVQSPRYKIIEKKQPVAFWCNPISGHNTLYWYLQNLGQGPELLIRYENEEAVDDSQLPKDRFSAERLKGVDSTLKIQPAELGDSAVYLCASSLGTANTGELFFGEGSRLTVL.

Points on this clonotype: One junction end does not reproduce the germline sequence, and a read error may be involved. The chain carries TRBV5-4 and TRBJ2-1; D uncertain. The germline V gene has CDR1 SGHNT and CDR2 YYREEE (reference sequence). CDR3 length equals 13 residues. The CDR3 coding sequence is TGTGCCTGCAGCGTCACGCAGGTGAATGAGCAGTTCTTC. Translating it yields CACSVTQVNEQFF.

The rearrangement uses TRBV2 and TRBJ2-3; 8 bases are a match to TRBD2. V trimming: 3 bases; J trimming: 0 bases; junction bases outside the gene matches: 8. The germline V gene has CDR1 SNHLY and CDR2 FYNNEI. The CDR3 is 17 residues long. The CDR3 sequence is CASSDGGASISTDTQYF. The CDR3 DNA is TGTGCCAGCAGTGACGGGGGGGCCTCTATCAGCACAGATACGCAGTATTTT.

This clonotype was observed at least ten times. The chain recombines TRBV19 with TRBJ2-1, with a tentative D call TRBD2 (6 bases). Trimming left V 8 bases short and J 5 bases short, with 19 bases between. CDR1 and CDR2 (germline): LNHDA, SQIVND (reference sequence). This CDR3 has 15 residues. The CDR3 coding sequence is TGTGCCAGTCGGGGGAGGCTAGTTGGGGACAATGAGCAGTTCTTC. Translated, it gives CASRGRLVGDNEQFF. The full variable domain, rest sourced from reference TRBV19 and TRBJ2-1, is DGGITQSPKYLFRKEGQNVTLSCEQNLNHDAMYWYRQDPGQGLRLIYYSQIVNDFQKGDIAEGYSVSREKKESFPLTVTSAQKNPTAFYLCASRGRLVGDNEQFFGPGTRLTVL.

The sample holds many counts of this clonotype. V and J are TRBV30 and TRBJ1-1; D gene uncertain. Germline-derived CDR1 and CDR2 are GTSNPN and SVGIG (reference sequence). Trimming pared 2 bases from V and 0 bases from J, leaving 7 bases between. The CDR3 loop spans 13 amino acids. In nucleotides, the CDR3 is TGTGCCTGGAGTTTGGACTTGAACACTGAAGCTTTCTTT. Protein product: CAWSLDLNTEAFF.

This clonotype came up many times. The chain is built from TRBV29-1 and TRBJ2-7, with 11 bases aligning to TRBD1. The V segment lost 3 bases and the J segment 2 bases; nucleotides outside the gene matches: 0. CDR3 length equals 13 residues. Germline loops: CDR1 SQVTM, CDR2 ANQGSEA. The CDR3 DNA reads TGCAGCGTTGAGGGACAGGGGGCCTACGAGCAGTACTTC. Its translation is CSVEGQGAYEQYF.

This clonotype was counted many times. The chain combines TRBV6-5 with TRBJ1-6, with D possibly TRBD1 on 5 matching bases. This CDR3 spans 14 amino acids. Trimming pared 7 bases from V and 10 bases from J, leaving 17 bases between. Germline CDR1 MNHEY, CDR2 SVGAGI. The CDR3 loop is CASKSEGNGSPLHF. CDR3 sequence (DNA): TGTGCCAGCAAGTCAGAGGGGAATGGGTCACCCCTCCACTTT.